The 2 T cell receptor beta chains below all came from one sample that was sequenced in a study of cytomegalovirus exposure and HLA in healthy donors. The primer mix had 60 Vbeta and 13 Jbeta primers. The method was immunoSEQ multiplex PCR; TCRdb's version includes in-frame clones alone and lacks a portion of them. The data show some 98,000 clones, about 81% seen once. The sequencing input was PBMCs. These receptors all come from a man aged 40-50 years in good health and CMV-seronegative.

The chain carries TRBV5-1 and TRBJ1-4, with D perhaps TRBD1 (5 bases). Germline lookup yields CDR1 SGHRS and CDR2 YFSETQ. There are 17 residues in the CDR3. Trimming left V 0 bases short and J 8 bases short, with 20 bases between. This CDR3 reads CASSLAGASGGYEKLFF. CDR3 nucleotides: TGCGCCAGCAGCTTGGCTGGGGCTTCGGGAGGATACGAAAAACTGTTTTTT.

This clone showed up just once. This CDR3 is CASSLEGLTNYGYTF. The CDR3 nucleotides are TGCGCCAGCAGCTTGGAGGGGTTGACTAACTATGGCTACACCTTC. The gene calls are TRBV5-1 and TRBJ1-2; tentatively, D is TRBD1 (5 bases). This CDR3 is 15 amino acids long. The V gene lost 0 bases and the J gene lost 0 bases, with 9 bases spanning the gap. Germline loops: CDR1 SGHRS, CDR2 YFSETQ.